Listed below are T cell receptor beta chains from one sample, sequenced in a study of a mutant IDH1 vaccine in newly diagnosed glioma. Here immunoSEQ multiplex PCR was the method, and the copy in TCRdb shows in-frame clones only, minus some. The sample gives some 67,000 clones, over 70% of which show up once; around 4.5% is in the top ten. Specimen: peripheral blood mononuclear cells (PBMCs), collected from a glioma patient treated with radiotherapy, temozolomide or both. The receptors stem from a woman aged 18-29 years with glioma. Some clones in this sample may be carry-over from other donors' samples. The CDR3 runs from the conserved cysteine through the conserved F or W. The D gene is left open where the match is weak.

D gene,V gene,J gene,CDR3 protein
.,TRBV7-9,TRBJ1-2,CASSNVANYGYTF
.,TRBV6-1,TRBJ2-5,CASSEETGGLLVQETQYF
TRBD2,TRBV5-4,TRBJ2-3,CASSPGTSGILTDTQYF
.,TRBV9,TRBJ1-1,CASSVGRMNTEAFF
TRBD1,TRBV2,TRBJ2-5,CASRRDRGLQTQYF
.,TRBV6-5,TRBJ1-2,CASSYQGTYGYTF
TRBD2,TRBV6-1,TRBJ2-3,CASSEALAGGQTQYF
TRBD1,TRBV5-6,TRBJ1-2,CASSSGWQGALRSYGYTF
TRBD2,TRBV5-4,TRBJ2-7,CASSLELAREQYF
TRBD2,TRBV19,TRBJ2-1,CASSFETSGASWNEQFF
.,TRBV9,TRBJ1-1,CASSASGENTEAFF
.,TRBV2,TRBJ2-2,CASSEELPLGGELFF
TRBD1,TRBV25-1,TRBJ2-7,CASSAQGGFDEQYF
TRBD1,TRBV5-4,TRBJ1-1,CASSLGQGRVNTEAFF
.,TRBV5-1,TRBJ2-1,CASSAREVGYNEQFF
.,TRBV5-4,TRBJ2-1,CASSLPGEGEQFF
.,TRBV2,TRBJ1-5,CASGAGVGYQPQHF
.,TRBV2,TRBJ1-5,CASSGLGGRQPQHF
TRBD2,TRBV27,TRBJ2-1,CASSPGLASYNEQFF
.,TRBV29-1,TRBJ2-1,CSLVGGSYNEQFF
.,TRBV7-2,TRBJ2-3,CASSLSQLLTDTQYF
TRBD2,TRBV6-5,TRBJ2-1,CASSWRTSGKLNEQFF
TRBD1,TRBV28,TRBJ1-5,CASSTTGGSNQPQHF
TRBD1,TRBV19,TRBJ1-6,CASTRTGSNSPLHF
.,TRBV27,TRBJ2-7,CASSSLGSYEQYF
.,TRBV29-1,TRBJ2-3,CSVEGTDTDTQYF
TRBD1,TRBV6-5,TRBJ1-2,CASRKTGGRYGYTF
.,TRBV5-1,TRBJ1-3,CASRGRSSGNTIYF
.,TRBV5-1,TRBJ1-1,CASSLGGLEAFF
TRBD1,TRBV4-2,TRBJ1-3,CASSQEGGQGGNTIYF
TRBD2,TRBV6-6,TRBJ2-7,CASSSLAGASYEQYF
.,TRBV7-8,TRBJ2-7,CASSLNTVYEQYF
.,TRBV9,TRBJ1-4,CASSVGGVTNEKLFF
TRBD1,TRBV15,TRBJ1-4,CATSADGTGHEKLFF